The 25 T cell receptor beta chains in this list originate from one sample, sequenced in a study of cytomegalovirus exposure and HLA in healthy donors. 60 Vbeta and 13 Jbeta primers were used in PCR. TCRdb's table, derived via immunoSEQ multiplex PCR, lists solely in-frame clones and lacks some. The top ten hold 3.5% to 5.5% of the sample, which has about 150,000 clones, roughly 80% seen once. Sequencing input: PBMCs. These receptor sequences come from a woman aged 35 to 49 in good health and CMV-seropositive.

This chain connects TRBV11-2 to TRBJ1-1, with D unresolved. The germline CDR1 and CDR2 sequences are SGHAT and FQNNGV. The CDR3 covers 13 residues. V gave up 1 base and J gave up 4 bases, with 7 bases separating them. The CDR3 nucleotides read TGTGCCAGCAGCTTAGGACCGGGCACTGAAGCTTTCTTT. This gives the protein CASSLGPGTEAFF.

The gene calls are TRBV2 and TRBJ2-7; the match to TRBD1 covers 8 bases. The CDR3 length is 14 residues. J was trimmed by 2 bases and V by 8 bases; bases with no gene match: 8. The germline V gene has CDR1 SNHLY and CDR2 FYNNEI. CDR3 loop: CASGGTGGPYEQYF. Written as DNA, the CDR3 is TGTGCCAGCGGAGGTACAGGGGGGCCCTACGAGCAGTACTTC.

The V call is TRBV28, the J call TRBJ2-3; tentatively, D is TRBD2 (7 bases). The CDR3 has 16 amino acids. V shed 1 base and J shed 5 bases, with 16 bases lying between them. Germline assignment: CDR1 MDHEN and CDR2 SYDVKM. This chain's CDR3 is CASSLFAGAIRDTQYF. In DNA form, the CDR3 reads TGTGCCAGCAGTTTATTTGCGGGGGCTATCAGAGATACGCAGTATTTT.

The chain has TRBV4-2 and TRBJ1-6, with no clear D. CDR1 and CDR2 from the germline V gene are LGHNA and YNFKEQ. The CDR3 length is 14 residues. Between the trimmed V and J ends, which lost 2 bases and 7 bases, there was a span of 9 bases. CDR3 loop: CASSQPIENSPLHF. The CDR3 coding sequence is TGTGCCAGCAGCCAACCGATTGAGAATTCACCCCTCCACTTT.

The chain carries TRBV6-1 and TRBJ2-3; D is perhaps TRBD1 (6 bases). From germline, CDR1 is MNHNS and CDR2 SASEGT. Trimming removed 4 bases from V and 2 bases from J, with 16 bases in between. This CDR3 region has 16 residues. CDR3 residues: CASSGGGNPPTDTQYF. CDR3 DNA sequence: TGTGCCAGCAGTGGAGGGGGTAACCCCCCCACAGATACGCAGTATTTT.

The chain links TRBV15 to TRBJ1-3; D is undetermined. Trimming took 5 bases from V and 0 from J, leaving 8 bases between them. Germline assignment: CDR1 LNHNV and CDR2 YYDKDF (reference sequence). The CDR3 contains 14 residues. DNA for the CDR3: TGTGCCACCAGCCGAGGAGTCTCTGGAAACACCATATATTTT. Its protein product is CATSRGVSGNTIYF. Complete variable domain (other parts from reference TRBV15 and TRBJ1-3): DAMVIQNPRYQVTQFGKPVTLSCSQTLNHNVMYWYQQKSSQAPKLLFHYYDKDFNNEADTPDNFQSRRPNTSFCFLDIRSPGLGDTAMYLCATSRGVSGNTIYFGEGSWLTVV.

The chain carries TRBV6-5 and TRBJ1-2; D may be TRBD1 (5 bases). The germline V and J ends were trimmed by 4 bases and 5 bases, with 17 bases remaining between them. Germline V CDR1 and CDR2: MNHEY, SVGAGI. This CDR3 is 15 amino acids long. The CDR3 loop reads CASSWTSRVWYGYTF. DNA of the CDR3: TGTGCCAGCAGTTGGACGAGCAGGGTATGGTATGGCTACACCTTC.

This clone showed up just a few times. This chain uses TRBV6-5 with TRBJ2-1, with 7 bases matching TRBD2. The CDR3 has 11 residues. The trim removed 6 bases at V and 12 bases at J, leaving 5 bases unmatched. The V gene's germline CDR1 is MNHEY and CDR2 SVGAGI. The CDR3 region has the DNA TGTGCCAGCAGCCGCGGGAGTTGGCAGTTCTTC. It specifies CASSRGSWQFF.

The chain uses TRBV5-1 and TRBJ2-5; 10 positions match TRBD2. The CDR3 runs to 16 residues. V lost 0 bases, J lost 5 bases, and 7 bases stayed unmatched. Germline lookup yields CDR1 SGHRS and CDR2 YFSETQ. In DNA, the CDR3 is TGCGCCAGCAGCTTGGAGAGCGGGGGGGCCCTGGAGACCCAGTACTTC. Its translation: CASSLESGGALETQYF.

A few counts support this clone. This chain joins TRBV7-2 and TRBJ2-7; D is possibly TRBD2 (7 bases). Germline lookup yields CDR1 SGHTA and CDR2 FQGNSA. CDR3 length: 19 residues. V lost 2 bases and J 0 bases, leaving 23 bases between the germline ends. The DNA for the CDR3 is TGTGCCAGCAGCTTATTGGGGGGGGCGTGGGGGAGCCTCTCCTACGAGCAGTACTTC. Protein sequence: CASSLLGGAWGSLSYEQYF.

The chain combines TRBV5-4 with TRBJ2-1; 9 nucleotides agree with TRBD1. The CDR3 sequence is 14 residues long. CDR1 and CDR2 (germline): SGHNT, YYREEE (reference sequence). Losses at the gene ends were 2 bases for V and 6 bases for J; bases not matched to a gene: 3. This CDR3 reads CASSFWDRVNEQFF. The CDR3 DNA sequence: TGTGCCAGCAGCTTTTGGGACAGGGTCAATGAGCAGTTCTTC. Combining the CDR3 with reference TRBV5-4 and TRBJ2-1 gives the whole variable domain ETGVTQSPTHLIKTRGQQVTLRCSSQSGHNTVSWYQQALGQGPQFIFQYYREEENGRGNFPPRFSGLQFPNYSSELNVNALELDDSALYLCASSFWDRVNEQFFGPGTRLTVL.

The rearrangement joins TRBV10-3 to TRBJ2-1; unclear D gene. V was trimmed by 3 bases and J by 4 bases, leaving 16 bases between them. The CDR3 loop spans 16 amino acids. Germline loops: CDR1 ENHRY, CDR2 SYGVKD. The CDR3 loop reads CAISDGSTKVYNEQFF. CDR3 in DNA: TGTGCCATCAGTGACGGAAGTACTAAAGTATACAATGAGCAGTTCTTC.

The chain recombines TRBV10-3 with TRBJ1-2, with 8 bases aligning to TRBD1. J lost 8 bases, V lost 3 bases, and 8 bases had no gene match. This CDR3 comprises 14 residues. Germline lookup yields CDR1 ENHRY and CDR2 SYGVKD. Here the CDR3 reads CAISEQGDVRGYTF. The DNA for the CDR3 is TGTGCCATCAGTGAACAGGGGGACGTGCGCGGCTACACCTTC.

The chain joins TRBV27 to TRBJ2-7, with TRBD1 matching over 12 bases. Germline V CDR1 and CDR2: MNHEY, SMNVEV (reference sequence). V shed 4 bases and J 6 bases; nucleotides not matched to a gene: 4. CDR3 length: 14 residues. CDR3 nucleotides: TGTGCCAGCAGTTCGGGACAGGGGGCCCTCGAGCAGTACTTC. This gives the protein CASSSGQGALEQYF.

As DNA, the CDR3 is TGTGCCAGCAGTGAAGTGAAGGCAGCGAGGGATGGCTACACCTTC. Its protein product is CASSEVKAARDGYTF. The rearrangement links TRBV6-1 to TRBJ1-2; no definite D call. Per germline, CDR1 MNHNS and CDR2 SASEGT. The CDR3 totals 15 residues. V shed 1 base and J shed 6 bases, with 15 bases lying between them.

The CDR3 protein is CASSLAQGFNYGYTF. CDR3 in DNA: TGTGCCAGCAGCTTAGCCCAGGGTTTCAACTATGGCTACACCTTC. The V call is TRBV7-9, the J call TRBJ1-2, with a possible D match to TRBD1 (5 bases). The CDR3 loop spans 15 amino acids. In germline, CDR1 is SEHNR, CDR2 FQNEAQ (reference sequence). The V end lost 0 bases, the J end lost 2 bases, and 10 bases lay between the germline ends.

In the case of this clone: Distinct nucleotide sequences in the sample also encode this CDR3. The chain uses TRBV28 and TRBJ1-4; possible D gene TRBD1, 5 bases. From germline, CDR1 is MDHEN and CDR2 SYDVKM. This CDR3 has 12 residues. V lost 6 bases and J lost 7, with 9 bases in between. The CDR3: CASSPRGEKLFF. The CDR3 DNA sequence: TGTGCCAGCAGCCCAAGGGGTGAAAAACTGTTTTTT.

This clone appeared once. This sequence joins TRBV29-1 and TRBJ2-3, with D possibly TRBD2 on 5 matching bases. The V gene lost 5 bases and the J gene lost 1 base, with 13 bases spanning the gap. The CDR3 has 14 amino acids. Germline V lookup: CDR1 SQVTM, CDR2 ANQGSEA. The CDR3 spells CSVFSDRGTDTQYF. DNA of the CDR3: TGCAGCGTTTTTAGCGACCGAGGCACAGATACGCAGTATTTT.

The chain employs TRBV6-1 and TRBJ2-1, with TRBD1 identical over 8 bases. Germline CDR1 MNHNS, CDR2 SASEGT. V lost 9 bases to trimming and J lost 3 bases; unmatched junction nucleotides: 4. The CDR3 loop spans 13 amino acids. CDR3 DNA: TGTGCCAGTATTGGACAGGGCTACAATGAGCAGTTCTTC. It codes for CASIGQGYNEQFF.

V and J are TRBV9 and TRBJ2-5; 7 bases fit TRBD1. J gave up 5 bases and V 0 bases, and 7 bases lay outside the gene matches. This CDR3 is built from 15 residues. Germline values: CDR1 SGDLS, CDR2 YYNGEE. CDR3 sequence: CASSVEGGALETQYF. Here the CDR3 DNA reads TGTGCCAGCAGCGTAGAAGGGGGCGCATTGGAGACCCAGTACTTC.

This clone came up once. The CDR3 DNA is TGTGCCAGCAGTCAACAGGGTGGTTTGAGTGAGCAGTTCTTC. Translated, it gives CASSQQGGLSEQFF. This chain connects TRBV6-5 to TRBJ2-1, with D possibly being TRBD1 (6 bases). The CDR3 has 14 amino acids. V lost 5 bases to trimming and J lost 9 bases, with 17 bases between them. The germline CDR1 and CDR2 sequences are MNHEY and SVGAGI.

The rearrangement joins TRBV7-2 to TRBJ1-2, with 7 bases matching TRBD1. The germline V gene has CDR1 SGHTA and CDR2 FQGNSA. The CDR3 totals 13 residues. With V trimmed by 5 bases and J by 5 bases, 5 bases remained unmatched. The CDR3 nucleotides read TGTGCCAGCAGCCCAGACAGGGCATATGGCTACACCTTC. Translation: CASSPDRAYGYTF.

Here the CDR3 reads CASDTGTGGTDTQYF. The DNA for the CDR3 is TGCGCCAGCGACACCGGGACAGGGGGCACAGATACGCAGTATTTT. V usage is TRBV5-1 and J usage is TRBJ2-3; 10 bases line up with TRBD1. After removal of 7 bases from V and 1 base from J, the junction contained 6 bases not matched to a gene. The CDR3 has 15 amino acids. Germline V gene lookup returns CDR1 SGHRS and CDR2 YFSETQ.

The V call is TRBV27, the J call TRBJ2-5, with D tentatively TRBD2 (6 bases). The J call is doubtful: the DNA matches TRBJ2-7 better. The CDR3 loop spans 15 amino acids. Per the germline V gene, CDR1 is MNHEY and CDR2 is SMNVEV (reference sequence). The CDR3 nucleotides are TGTGCCAGCAGTTCACATCCCTCACGACTAGACGAGCAGTACTTC. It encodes CASSSHPSRLDEQYF.

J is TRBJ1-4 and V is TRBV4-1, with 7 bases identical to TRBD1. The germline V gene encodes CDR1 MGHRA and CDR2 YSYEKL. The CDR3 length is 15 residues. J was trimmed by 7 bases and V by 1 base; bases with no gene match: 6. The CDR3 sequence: CASSQADRPSEKLFF. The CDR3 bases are TGCGCCAGCAGCCAAGCGGACAGGCCTAGTGAAAAACTGTTTTTT.